This T cell receptor beta chain was identified in a study of OX40 agonist ivuxolimab in advanced cancers. Study information: Ivuxolimab, an antibody acting as an agonist of OX40 (CD134), was used to treat patients. Enrolled patients in dose escalation had cancers that were hepatocellular carcinoma, melanoma, renal cell or head and neck cancer.

Trimming removed 5 bases from V and 5 bases from J; junction bases left unmatched: 9. The V gene's germline CDR1 is MNHEY and CDR2 SMNVEV (reference sequence). This CDR3 comprises 14 residues. The data were produced by immunoSEQ multiplex PCR, yet TCRdb's version contains in-frame clones alone and is incomplete. In the table there are 20,000 to 30,000 clones, about 83% of which are singletons. This TCR was recovered from an adult with an advanced solid tumor such as melanoma, head and neck, liver or kidney cancer. V and J are TRBV27 and TRBJ2-7, with TRBD1 identical over 7 bases. Sequenced material: CD4+ or CD8+ T cells sorted from blood, taken in a trial of the OX40 agonist ivuxolimab. The CDR3 here is CASSIPDRVDEQYF. Written as DNA, the CDR3 is TGTGCCAGCAGTATACCCGACAGGGTCGACGAGCAGTACTTC.